The 21 T cell receptor beta chains reported below all come from one sample, sequenced in a study of naive and memory T cell subsets. Four PCR rounds used nested alpha and beta constant region primers plus the SP2 primer. TCRdb independently ran MiXCR on the UMI-ligation and nested PCR reads; one entry per CDR3 protein. Among 14,000 or so distinct CDR3 sequences, about 5% were seen once, and the ten largest hold roughly 8.2%. Described treatment: skin biopsy from PPD injection site in Mantoux-positive individual. A UMI-containing oligonucleotide was joined by 3' ligation to the TCR cDNA template. The material sequenced was skin, taken from a tuberculin skin test site. The receptors come from an adult in good health.

By share, this clonotype ranks as medium-sized. This rearrangement joins TRBV11-2 to TRBJ2-3; D call uncertain. The V end was cut by 3 bases, the J end by 1 base, with 8 bases between. The germline V gene has CDR1 SGHAT and CDR2 FQNNGV. The CDR3 loop spans 14 amino acids. The CDR3 loop reads CASSFLLGTDTQYF. CDR3 nucleotides: TGTGCCAGCAGCTTCCTCTTAGGCACAGATACGCAGTATTTT.

This clonotype was seen ten or more times. V gene TRBV9 combines with J gene TRBJ1-4; the match to TRBD1 covers 7 bases. Losses at the gene ends were 0 bases for V and 5 bases for J; bases not matched to a gene: 4. The CDR3 contains 15 residues. CDR1 is SGDLS and CDR2 is YYNGEE in the germline V gene. CDR3: CASSVGSGGNEKLFF. CDR3 nucleotide sequence: TGTGCCAGCAGCGTAGGGTCAGGGGGAAATGAAAAACTGTTTTTT.

This clonotype was recorded at least ten times. The V and J genes are TRBV20-1 and TRBJ1-5; possibly TRBD1 for D (5 bases). The germline gives CDR1 DFQATT, CDR2 SNEGSKA (reference sequence). Trimming pared 3 bases from V and 6 bases from J, leaving 15 bases between. The CDR3 contains 14 residues. The CDR3 protein is CSASVVGVGQPQHF. CDR3 sequence (DNA): TGCAGTGCTAGTGTTGTAGGGGTAGGTCAGCCCCAGCATTTT.

The chain links TRBV18 to TRBJ2-7, with 7 bases fitting TRBD2. Germline-derived CDR1 and CDR2 are KGHSH and LQKENI. J was trimmed by 5 bases and V by 5 bases; bases with no gene match: 9. The CDR3 is 14 residues long. The CDR3 is CASSRASGVNEQYF. The CDR3 DNA reads as TGTGCCAGCTCAAGGGCCAGCGGGGTGAACGAGCAGTACTTC.

The sample holds a few counts of this clonotype. The gene calls are TRBV28 and TRBJ1-6, with 9 nucleotides matching TRBD1. Looked up from germline, CDR1 is MDHEN and CDR2 is SYDVKM. This CDR3 comprises 18 residues. With V trimmed by 6 bases and J by 0 bases, 9 bases remained unmatched. As DNA, the CDR3 is TGTGCCAGCAGACCGGGACAGGGCTTGATCTCCTATAATTCACCCCTCCACTTT. This gives the protein CASRPGQGLISYNSPLHF.

The chain combines TRBV5-6 with TRBJ1-1; the D gene is possibly TRBD1 (6 bases). Trimming removed 0 bases from V and 6 bases from J, with 12 bases in between. Germline CDR1 SGHDT, CDR2 YYEEEE. This CDR3 spans 14 amino acids. The CDR3 here is CASSLDRERAEAFF. The CDR3 nucleotides are TGTGCCAGCAGCTTGGACAGGGAAAGGGCTGAAGCTTTCTTT.

In its sample, this clonotype was seen many times. The V call is TRBV15, the J call TRBJ1-5; no reliable D call. Germline assignment: CDR1 LNHNV and CDR2 YYDKDF (reference sequence). The CDR3 has 14 residues. Trimming took 0 bases from V and 4 from J, leaving 7 bases between them. The CDR3 loop reads CATSRDLKNQPQHF. The CDR3 DNA sequence: TGTGCCACCAGCAGAGATTTGAAAAATCAGCCCCAGCATTTT.

The sample holds many counts of this clonotype. The V gene is TRBV11-2, the J gene TRBJ2-7; D is ambiguous. CDR3 length equals 15 residues. V was cut by 4 bases and J by 2 bases, with 15 bases left in between. CDR1 SGHAT and CDR2 FQNNGV come from the germline V gene. CDR3 amino acids: CASSYIQRRPYEQYF. The CDR3 DNA follows: TGTGCCAGCAGCTACATACAGAGAAGACCCTACGAGCAGTACTTC. The complete variable domain, with remaining parts taken from reference TRBV11-2 and TRBJ2-7, reads EAGVAQSPRYKIIEKRQSVAFWCNPISGHATLYWYQQILGQGPKLLIQFQNNGVVDDSQLPKDRFSAERLKGVDSTLKIQPAKLEDSAVYLCASSYIQRRPYEQYFGPGTRLTVT.

This clonotype was counted a few times. The chain links TRBV5-6 to TRBJ1-1; maybe TRBD1 (5 bases). The germline V gene encodes CDR1 SGHDT and CDR2 YYEEEE. V gave up 0 bases and J gave up 5 bases, with 14 bases separating them. There are 15 residues in the CDR3. This chain's CDR3 is CASSLEGPLGTEAFF. The CDR3 DNA reads TGTGCCAGCAGCTTGGAGGGACCCCTGGGGACTGAAGCTTTCTTT.

This clonotype appeared many times. The chain has TRBV11-2 and TRBJ2-1, with 7 bases fitting TRBD2. The CDR3 has 13 residues. CDR1 and CDR2 (germline): SGHAT, FQNNGV. After removal of 4 bases from V and 6 bases from J, the junction contained 3 bases not matched to a gene. CDR3 nucleotides: TGTGCCAGCAGCTGGAGGACTAGCAATGAGCAGTTCTTC. Protein product: CASSWRTSNEQFF.

With respect to this clonotype: A much larger clone sits a single nucleotide away, making a read error possible. V gene TRBV2 combines with J gene TRBJ2-7, with D maybe TRBD1 (6 bases). This CDR3 comprises 12 residues. The V end lost 6 bases, the J end lost 6 bases, and 12 bases lay between the germline ends. Germline values: CDR1 SNHLY, CDR2 FYNNEI. The CDR3: CASRADRREQYF. CDR3 nucleotides: TGTGCCAGCAGGGCGGACAGACGCGAGCAGTACTTC.

The sample holds many counts of this clonotype. The chain joins TRBV9 to TRBJ1-3; D gene uncertain. Germline V gene lookup returns CDR1 SGDLS and CDR2 YYNGEE. The CDR3 is made up of 16 amino acids. Deletions cut 7 bases from V and 0 bases from J, with 17 bases between. CDR3 protein: CASGSAGSLSGNTIYF. The DNA for the CDR3 is TGTGCCAGCGGGTCGGCCGGCTCCCTCTCTGGAAACACCATATATTTT.

In its sample, this clonotype was seen a few times. The gene calls are TRBV11-2 and TRBJ1-1; D remains ambiguous. This CDR3 contains 15 residues. CDR1 is SGHAT and CDR2 is FQNNGV in the germline V gene. V was trimmed by 1 base and J by 0 bases, leaving 9 bases between them. This CDR3 reads CASSLVSTMNTEAFF. The CDR3 DNA reads as TGTGCCAGCAGCTTAGTATCGACTATGAACACTGAAGCTTTCTTT.

This clonotype was seen many times. The V gene is TRBV5-1, the J gene TRBJ2-3; no firm D call. V lost 0 bases and J lost 2, with 13 bases in between. This CDR3 region has 16 residues. CDR1 is SGHRS and CDR2 is YFSETQ in the germline V gene. The CDR3: CASSLGLPADTDTQYF. DNA of the CDR3: TGCGCCAGCAGCTTGGGTCTCCCGGCAGACACAGATACGCAGTATTTT.

The CDR3 DNA reads as TGTGCCAGCACCAGGCGGGGGGGCCTTGGAGATACGCAGTATTTT. Translated: CASTRRGGLGDTQYF. The chain links TRBV9 to TRBJ2-3, with 9 bases fitting TRBD2. The J segment lost 5 bases and the V segment lost 6 bases, leaving 10 bases of the junction unmatched. This CDR3 is built from 15 residues. Germline CDR1 is SGDLS and CDR2 is YYNGEE.

This clonotype came up many times. This chain connects TRBV28 to TRBJ2-3; 13 nucleotides match TRBD2. The CDR3 length is 15 residues. V gave up 6 bases and J gave up 6 bases; unmatched junction bases: 6. Germline-derived CDR1 and CDR2 are MDHEN and SYDVKM. CDR3 in DNA: TGTGCCAGCAGCTGGGGACTAGCGGGGCGGGATACGCAGTATTTT. Its protein is CASSWGLAGRDTQYF.

This clonotype was counted many times. The V gene is TRBV2, the J gene TRBJ2-1; D gene ambiguous. The CDR3 is 16 residues long. The germline V and J ends were trimmed by 2 bases and 4 bases, with 15 bases remaining between them. The germline CDR1 and CDR2 sequences are SNHLY and FYNNEI. CDR3 loop: CASSEIPLTRYNEQFF. Here the CDR3 DNA reads TGTGCCAGCAGTGAAATCCCCCTCACAAGATACAATGAGCAGTTCTTC.

For this clonotype: Possible read error: a much larger clone is one base away. V is TRBV7-8 and J is TRBJ1-5, with 11 bases matching TRBD1. Looked up from germline, CDR1 is SGHVS and CDR2 is FQNEAQ. This CDR3 region has 16 residues. CDR3 sequence: CVSSLGDRGVNQPQHF. The CDR3 DNA sequence: TGTGTCAGCAGCCTAGGGGACAGGGGGGTAAATCAGCCCCAGCATTTT.

At least ten counts were recorded for this clonotype. The chain carries TRBV11-2 and TRBJ2-1; no clear D. The CDR3 sequence is 13 residues long. V lost 5 bases, J lost 7 bases, and 12 bases lay in between. Germline-derived CDR1 and CDR2 are SGHAT and FQNNGV. The CDR3 spells CASSPSLRNEQFF. CDR3 in DNA: TGTGCCAGCAGCCCATCCCTCCGGAATGAGCAGTTCTTC. The full variable domain, with the rest looked up from reference TRBV11-2 and TRBJ2-1, is EAGVAQSPRYKIIEKRQSVAFWCNPISGHATLYWYQQILGQGPKLLIQFQNNGVVDDSQLPKDRFSAERLKGVDSTLKIQPAKLEDSAVYLCASSPSLRNEQFFGPGTRLTVL.

In its sample, this clonotype is medium-sized (0.01 to 0.1%). The J gene is TRBJ2-3, the V gene TRBV5-5, with 7 bases that match TRBD1. This CDR3 has 11 amino acids. The V segment lost 7 bases and the J segment 12 bases; nucleotides outside the gene matches: 8. Germline CDR1 is SGHKS and CDR2 is YYEKEE (reference sequence). The CDR3 here is CASYGTVPQYF. In DNA form, the CDR3 reads TGTGCCAGCTACGGGACAGTTCCACAGTATTTT. Full variable domain (rest looked up from reference TRBV5-5 and TRBJ2-3): DAGVTQSPTHLIKTRGQQVTLRCSPISGHKSVSWYQQVLGQGPQFIFQYYEKEERGRGNFPDRFSARQFPNYSSELNVNALLLGDSALYLCASYGTVPQYFGPGTRLTVL.

This clonotype was seen a few times. The genes are TRBV15 and TRBJ1-5; TRBD1 might be the D (5 bases). Germline V gene data show CDR1 as LNHNV and CDR2 as YYDKDF (reference sequence). This CDR3 is built from 16 residues. Trimming took 1 base from V and 2 from J, leaving 12 bases between them. This chain's CDR3 is CATSRAGTGGNQPQHF. The CDR3 DNA sequence: TGTGCCACCAGCAGAGCCGGGACGGGGGGCAATCAGCCCCAGCATTTT.